This passage covers 5 T cell receptor beta chains from one sample sequenced in a study of cytomegalovirus exposure and HLA in healthy donors. PCR primers comprised 60 Vbeta and 13 Jbeta primers. Only in-frame clones appear in the TCRdb table, and some are missing; sequencing was by immunoSEQ multiplex PCR. The table records under 40,000 clones, around three quarters of them present only once. Sequenced sample: PBMCs. The origin of the receptors is a male donor in good health and CMV-seronegative.

This clone was found a few times. The rearrangement links TRBV4-1 to TRBJ1-4; D may be TRBD1 (5 bases). Germline CDR1 reads MGHRA; CDR2 reads YSYEKL. The CDR3 loop spans 17 amino acids. V gave up 1 base and J gave up 3 bases, with 15 bases separating them. CDR3 sequence reads: CASSQVGREKANEKLFF. The CDR3 DNA follows: TGCGCCAGCAGCCAAGTGGGCAGGGAAAAGGCTAATGAAAAACTGTTTTTT.

The chain employs TRBV9 and TRBJ1-6; D gene ambiguous. Germline lookup yields CDR1 SGDLS and CDR2 YYNGEE. The CDR3 covers 17 residues. Trimming removed 3 bases at V and 0 bases at J, with 13 bases between. The CDR3 loop reads CASSGETGSSYNSPLHF. The CDR3 coding sequence is TGTGCCAGCAGCGGGGAGACCGGAAGCTCCTATAATTCACCCCTCCACTTT.

This clone has a handful of counts. This rearrangement joins TRBV19 to TRBJ1-6, with a weak D call TRBD1 (6 bases). Germline CDR1 reads LNHDA; CDR2 reads SQIVND (reference sequence). Trimming stripped 3 bases from V and 0 bases from J, with 12 bases between. The CDR3 spans 17 residues. The CDR3 loop is CASSIVGQSSYNSPLHF. DNA of the CDR3: TGTGCCAGTAGTATCGTCGGACAGAGCTCCTATAATTCACCCCTCCACTTT.

The gene calls are TRBV10-3 and TRBJ1-1; D may be TRBD1 (5 bases). The CDR3 length is 13 residues. The germline gives CDR1 ENHRY, CDR2 SYGVKD. The V gene lost 6 bases and the J gene lost 1 base, with 9 bases spanning the gap. Here the CDR3 reads CAIREQENTEAFF. The CDR3 DNA reads TGTGCCATCAGGGAACAGGAGAACACTGAAGCTTTCTTT.

This clone occurred a few times. The V and J genes are TRBV5-1 and TRBJ1-1; D is possibly TRBD1 (5 bases). The V and J ends lost 0 bases and 7 bases respectively, with 13 bases between them. This CDR3 comprises 14 residues. CDR1 is SGHRS and CDR2 is YFSETQ in the germline V gene. The CDR3 protein is CASSLGGGVSEAFF. The CDR3, as DNA: TGCGCCAGCAGCTTGGGTGGGGGGGTGAGTGAAGCTTTCTTT.